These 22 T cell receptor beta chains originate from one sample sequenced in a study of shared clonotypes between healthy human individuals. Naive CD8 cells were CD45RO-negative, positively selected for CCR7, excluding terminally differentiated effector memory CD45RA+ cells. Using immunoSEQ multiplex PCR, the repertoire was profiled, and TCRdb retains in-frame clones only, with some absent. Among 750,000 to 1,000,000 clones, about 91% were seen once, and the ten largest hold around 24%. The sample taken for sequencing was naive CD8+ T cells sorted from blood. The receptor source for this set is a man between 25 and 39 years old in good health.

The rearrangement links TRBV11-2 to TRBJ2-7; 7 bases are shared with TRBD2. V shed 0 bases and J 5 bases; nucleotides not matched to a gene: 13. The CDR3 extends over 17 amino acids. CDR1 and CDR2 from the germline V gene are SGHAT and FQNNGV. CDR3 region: CASSLDSWREFGNEQYF. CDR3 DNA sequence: TGTGCCAGCAGCTTAGATTCGTGGCGGGAGTTTGGAAACGAGCAGTACTTC.

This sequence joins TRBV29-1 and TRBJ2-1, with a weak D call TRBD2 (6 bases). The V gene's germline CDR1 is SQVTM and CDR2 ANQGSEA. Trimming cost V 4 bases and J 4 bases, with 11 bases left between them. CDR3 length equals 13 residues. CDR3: CSVVASVYNEQFF. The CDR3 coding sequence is TGCAGCGTTGTGGCTAGCGTTTACAATGAGCAGTTCTTC.

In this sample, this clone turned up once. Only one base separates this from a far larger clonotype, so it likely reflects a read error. CDR3 sequence reads: CASSIRGDTEAFF. Here the CDR3 DNA reads TGTGCCAGCAGTATCAGGGGGGACACTGAAGCTTTCTTT. The chain combines TRBV6-5 with TRBJ1-1; TRBD1 aligns across 7 bases. The CDR3 extends over 13 amino acids. In germline, CDR1 is MNHEY, CDR2 SVGAGI. The V and J ends lost 5 bases and 3 bases, in that order; junction bases with no gene match: 3.

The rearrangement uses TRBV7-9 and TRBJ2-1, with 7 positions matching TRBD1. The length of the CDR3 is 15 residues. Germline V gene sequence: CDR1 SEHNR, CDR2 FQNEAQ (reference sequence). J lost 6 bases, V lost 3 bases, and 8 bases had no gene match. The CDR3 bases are TGTGCCAGCAGCTTTATAGGGGGCGGAATCAATGAGCAGTTCTTC. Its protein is CASSFIGGGINEQFF.

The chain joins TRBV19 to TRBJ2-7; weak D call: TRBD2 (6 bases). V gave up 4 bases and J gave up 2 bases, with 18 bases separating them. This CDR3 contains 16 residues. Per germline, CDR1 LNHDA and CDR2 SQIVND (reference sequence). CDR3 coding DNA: TGTGCCAGTAGTAAAGGACCGGGAGTGCAAGCCTACGAGCAGTACTTC. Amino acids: CASSKGPGVQAYEQYF. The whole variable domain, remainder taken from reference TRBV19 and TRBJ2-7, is DGGITQSPKYLFRKEGQNVTLSCEQNLNHDAMYWYRQDPGQGLRLIYYSQIVNDFQKGDIAEGYSVSREKKESFPLTVTSAQKNPTAFYLCASSKGPGVQAYEQYFGPGTRLTVT.

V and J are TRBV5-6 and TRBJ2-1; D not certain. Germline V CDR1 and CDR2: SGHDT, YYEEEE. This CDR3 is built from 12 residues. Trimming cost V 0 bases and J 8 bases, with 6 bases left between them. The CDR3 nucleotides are TGTGCCAGCAGCTTGGTTGGGGATGAGCAGTTCTTC. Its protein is CASSLVGDEQFF.

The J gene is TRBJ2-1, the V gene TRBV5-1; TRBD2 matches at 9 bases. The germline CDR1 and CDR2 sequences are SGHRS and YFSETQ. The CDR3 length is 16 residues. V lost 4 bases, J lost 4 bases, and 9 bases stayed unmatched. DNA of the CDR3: TGCGCCAGCAGCCCACTTGGCGGGAGGGGATACAATGAGCAGTTCTTC. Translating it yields CASSPLGGRGYNEQFF.

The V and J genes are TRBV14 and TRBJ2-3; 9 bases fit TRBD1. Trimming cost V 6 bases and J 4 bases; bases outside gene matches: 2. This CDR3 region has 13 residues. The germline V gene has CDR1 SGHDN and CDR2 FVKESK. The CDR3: CASSRQGADTQYF. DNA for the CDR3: TGTGCCAGCAGTCGACAGGGGGCAGATACGCAGTATTTT.

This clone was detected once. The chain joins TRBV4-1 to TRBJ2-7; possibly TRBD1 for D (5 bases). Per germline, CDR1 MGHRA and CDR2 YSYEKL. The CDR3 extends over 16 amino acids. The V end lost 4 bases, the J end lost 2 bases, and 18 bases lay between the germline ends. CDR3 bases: TGCGCCAGCAGCCCGACCTCGACAGAGTGGACCTACGAGCAGTACTTC. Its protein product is CASSPTSTEWTYEQYF.

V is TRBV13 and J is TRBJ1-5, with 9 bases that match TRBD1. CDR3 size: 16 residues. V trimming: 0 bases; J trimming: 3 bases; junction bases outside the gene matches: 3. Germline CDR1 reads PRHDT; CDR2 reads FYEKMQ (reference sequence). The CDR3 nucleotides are TGTGCCAGCAGCTTAGGCGGGACAGGGTACAATCAGCCCCAGCATTTT. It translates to CASSLGGTGYNQPQHF.

CDR3 DNA sequence: TGCAGCGTGGATAGGTATGGGCAGCCCCAAGAGACCCAGTACTTC. Translating gives CSVDRYGQPQETQYF. The rearrangement uses TRBV29-1 and TRBJ2-5; D is unclear. CDR1 is SQVTM and CDR2 is ANQGSEA in the germline V gene. The V and J ends lost 6 bases and 1 base respectively, with 18 bases between them. The length of the CDR3 is 15 residues.

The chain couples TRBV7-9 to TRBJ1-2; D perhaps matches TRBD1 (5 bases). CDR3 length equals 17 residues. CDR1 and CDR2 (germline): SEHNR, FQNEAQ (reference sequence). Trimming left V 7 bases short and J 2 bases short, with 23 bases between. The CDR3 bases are TGTGCCAGCATCCCCCCCCAGGGACTAAATTCAAACTATGGCTACACCTTC. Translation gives CASIPPQGLNSNYGYTF.

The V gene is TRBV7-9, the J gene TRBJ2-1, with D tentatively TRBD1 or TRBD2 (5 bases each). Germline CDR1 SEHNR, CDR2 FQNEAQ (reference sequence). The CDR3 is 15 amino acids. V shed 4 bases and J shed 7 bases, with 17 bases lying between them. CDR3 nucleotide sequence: TGTGCCAGCAGCTCCTCGGGACCGAAAATTAATGAGCAGTTCTTC. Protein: CASSSSGPKINEQFF.

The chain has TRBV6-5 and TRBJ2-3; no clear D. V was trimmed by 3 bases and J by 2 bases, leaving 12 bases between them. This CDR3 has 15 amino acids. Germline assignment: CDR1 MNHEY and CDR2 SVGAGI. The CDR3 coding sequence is TGTGCCAGCAGTTATTCGGCGGAGCCCACAGATACGCAGTATTTT. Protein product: CASSYSAEPTDTQYF.

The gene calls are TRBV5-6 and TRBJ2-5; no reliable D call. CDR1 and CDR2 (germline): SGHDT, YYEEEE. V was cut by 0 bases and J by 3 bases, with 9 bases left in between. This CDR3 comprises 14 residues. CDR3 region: CASSLGSEKETQYF. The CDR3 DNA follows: TGTGCCAGCAGCTTGGGGTCAGAAAAAGAGACCCAGTACTTC.

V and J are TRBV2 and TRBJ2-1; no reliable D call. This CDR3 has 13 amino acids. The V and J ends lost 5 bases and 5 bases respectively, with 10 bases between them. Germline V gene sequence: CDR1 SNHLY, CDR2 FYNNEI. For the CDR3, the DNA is TGTGCCAGCAGTCCACCGCCCCACAATGAGCAGTTCTTC. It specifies CASSPPPHNEQFF. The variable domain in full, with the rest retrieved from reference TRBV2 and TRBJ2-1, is EPEVTQTPSHQVTQMGQEVILRCVPISNHLYFYWYRQILGQKVEFLVSFYNNEISEKSEIFDDQFSVERPDGSNFTLKIRSTKLEDSAMYFCASSPPPHNEQFFGPGTRLTVL.

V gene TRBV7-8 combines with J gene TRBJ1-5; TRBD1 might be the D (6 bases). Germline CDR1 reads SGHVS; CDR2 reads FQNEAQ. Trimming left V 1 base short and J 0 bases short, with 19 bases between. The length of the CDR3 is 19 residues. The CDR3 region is CASSLVRGRGWDSNQPQHF. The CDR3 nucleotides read TGTGCCAGCAGCTTAGTACGGGGCAGGGGTTGGGATAGCAATCAGCCCCAGCATTTT.

The CDR3 region has the DNA TGTGCCAGTAGTCATAACACTGAAGCTTTCTTT. Its protein is CASSHNTEAFF. V and J are TRBV19 and TRBJ1-1, with D uncertain. The CDR3 spans 11 residues. V gave up 5 bases and J gave up 2 bases, with 3 bases separating them. The germline V gene has CDR1 LNHDA and CDR2 SQIVND (reference sequence).

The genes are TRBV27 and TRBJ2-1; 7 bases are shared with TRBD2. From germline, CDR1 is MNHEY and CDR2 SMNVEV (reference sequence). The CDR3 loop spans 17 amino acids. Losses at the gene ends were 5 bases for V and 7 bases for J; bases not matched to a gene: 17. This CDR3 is CASSVRGWRENDNEQFF. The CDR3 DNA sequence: TGTGCCAGCAGTGTTCGGGGATGGCGGGAGAACGATAATGAGCAGTTCTTC.

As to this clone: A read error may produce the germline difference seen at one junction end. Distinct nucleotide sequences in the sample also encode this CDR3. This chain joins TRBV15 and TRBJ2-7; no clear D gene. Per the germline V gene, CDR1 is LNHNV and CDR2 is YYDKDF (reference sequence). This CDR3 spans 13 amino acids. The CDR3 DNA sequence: TGTGCCACCAGCCGAGACTTAACCTACGAGCAGTACTTC. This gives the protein CATSRDLTYEQYF. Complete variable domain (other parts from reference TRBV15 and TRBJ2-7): DAMVIQNPRYQVTQFGKPVTLSCSQTLNHNVMYWYQQKSSQAPKLLFHYYDKDFNNEADTPDNFQSRRPNTSFCFLDIRSPGLGDTAMYLCATSRDLTYEQYFGPGTRLTVT.

The CDR3 reads CASSIRDSQPEIAFF. The CDR3 nucleotides read TGTGCCAGCAGTATCCGGGACAGTCAACCCGAGATAGCTTTCTTT. This sequence joins TRBV7-9 and TRBJ1-1; the match to TRBD1 covers 7 bases. J lost 10 bases, V lost 6 bases, and 17 bases had no gene match. The CDR3 extends over 15 amino acids. Germline CDR1 is SEHNR and CDR2 is FQNEAQ (reference sequence).

The CDR3 DNA follows: TGTGCCAGCAGCAAAGGGACTAGCGTATCATACAATGAGCAGTTCTTC. Translated, it gives CASSKGTSVSYNEQFF. The chain employs TRBV5-4 and TRBJ2-1, with 10 bases identical to TRBD2. The CDR3 has 16 amino acids. In germline, CDR1 is SGHNT, CDR2 YYREEE (reference sequence). Germline trimming cut 4 bases from V and 4 bases from J; bases unmatched to any gene: 8. The full variable domain, with the rest looked up from reference TRBV5-4 and TRBJ2-1, is ETGVTQSPTHLIKTRGQQVTLRCSSQSGHNTVSWYQQALGQGPQFIFQYYREEENGRGNFPPRFSGLQFPNYSSELNVNALELDDSALYLCASSKGTSVSYNEQFFGPGTRLTVL.